This is a list of T cell receptor beta chains from one sample in a study of shared clonotypes between healthy human individuals. Generated by immunoSEQ multiplex PCR, the TCRdb table keeps only in-frame clones and is missing some. The sample has 950,000 to 1,100,000 clones; roughly 70% are singletons. The sequenced material came from memory CD4+ T cells sorted from blood. The receptor set was obtained from a young man in good health. Each CDR3 is given with its conserved first and last residue. The D gene is left open where the match is weak. The size field is filled for only some rows; it gives once, few, many or a size class.

v_gene,j_gene,len,d_gene,abundance,CDR3nt,CDR3aa
TRBV10-1,TRBJ1-5,13,-,-,TGCGCCAGCAGTGTTGGGTGGAATCAGCCCCAGCATTTT,CASSVGWNQPQHF
TRBV30,TRBJ1-2,15,TRBD1,few,TGTGCCTGGAGTGTACAGGGACAGGGGGCGAGAGGCTACACCTTC,CAWSVQGQGARGYTF
TRBV9,TRBJ2-3,17,TRBD2,-,TGTGCCAGCAGCGTAGGTACTAGCGGGTACCTCACAGATACGCAGTATTTT,CASSVGTSGYLTDTQYF
TRBV6-5,TRBJ2-7,15,-,-,TGTGCCAGCAGTTACCTCTCGGCGGGCTCCTACGAGCAGTACTTC,CASSYLSAGSYEQYF
TRBV15,TRBJ2-2,13,-,-,TGTGCCACCAGCAGAGATAGGGCCGGGGAGCTGTTTTTT,CATSRDRAGELFF
TRBV6-1,TRBJ2-3,15,TRBD1,-,TGTGCCAGCAGAACCGGGACAGGAGGCACAGATACGCAGTATTTT,CASRTGTGGTDTQYF
TRBV4-3,TRBJ2-1,15,-,-,TGCGCCAGCAGCCAAGATCACGGTAGCTTCAATGAGCAGTTCTTC,CASSQDHGSFNEQFF
TRBV15,TRBJ1-4,17,-,once,TGTGCCACCAGCAGAGTTCCAAGTTTTGGACGGGAGGAAAAACTGTTTTTT,CATSRVPSFGREEKLFF
TRBV19,TRBJ2-3,14,TRBD1,-,TGTGCCAGTAGAAAAAGGGGGCAGGGAGATACGCAGTATTTT,CASRKRGQGDTQYF
TRBV5-1,TRBJ2-3,16,-,few,TGCGCCAGCAGCAGATCCGGGGCCCAGAACGCAGATACGCAGTATTTT,CASSRSGAQNADTQYF
TRBV2,TRBJ1-1,12,-,-,TGTGCCAGCAGTGAAGTGGCAGGGTGGTCTTTCTTT,CASSEVAGWSFF
TRBV4-1,TRBJ2-3,13,-,-,TGCGCCAGCAAGAGTAGGGCCCCAGATACGCAGTATTTT,CASKSRAPDTQYF
TRBV30,TRBJ1-3,15,-,-,TGTGCCTGGAGTGCCTCAGGGAGGACTGGAAACACCATATATTTT,CAWSASGRTGNTIYF
TRBV5-4,TRBJ1-2,14,TRBD1,-,TGTGCCAGCTTTGGACAGGGGGTTTTCTATGGCTACACCTTC,CASFGQGVFYGYTF